The next 21 T cell receptor beta chains were all read from a single sample in a study of T cell responses to AZD1222 COVID-19 vaccine. Measured with immunoSEQ multiplex PCR; TCRdb has only the in-frame clones, and not every one. This sample has 200,000 or so clones, with approximately 90% found just once. Sequencing used peripheral blood, obtained on day 0 of AZD1222 vaccination. The source is an adult in good health.

This sequence joins TRBV28 and TRBJ1-1, with D maybe TRBD1 (5 bases). The CDR3 sequence is 14 residues long. Germline V gene data show CDR1 as MDHEN and CDR2 as SYDVKM. The V end lost 3 bases, the J end lost 1 base, and 9 bases lay between the germline ends. The CDR3 loop is CASSFGAPNTEAFF. CDR3 DNA sequence: TGTGCCAGCAGTTTCGGGGCGCCGAACACTGAAGCTTTCTTT.

This clone was counted once. The chain has TRBV27 and TRBJ2-3; TRBD2 is a possible D gene (6 bases). The length of the CDR3 is 13 residues. Germline V gene sequence: CDR1 MNHEY, CDR2 SMNVEV (reference sequence). The V gene lost 6 bases and the J gene lost 13 bases, with 20 bases spanning the gap. The CDR3: CASSHRGTDVEYF. The CDR3 DNA sequence: TGTGCCAGCAGCCACCGGGGGACTGATGTGGAGTATTTT.

V usage is TRBV9 and J usage is TRBJ2-2; unclear D gene. CDR1 is SGDLS, CDR2 YYNGEE, per germline. Trimming shortened V by 4 bases and J by 6 bases, and 13 bases separated the two germline ends. The CDR3 has 14 amino acids. The CDR3 DNA reads as TGTGCCAGCAGCCCTTACGGTGGACCCGGGGAGCTGTTTTTT. Translated: CASSPYGGPGELFF.

The rearrangement joins TRBV28 to TRBJ1-2, with a tentative D call TRBD1 (5 bases). This CDR3 comprises 12 residues. The germline CDR1 and CDR2 sequences are MDHEN and SYDVKM. V gave up 4 bases and J gave up 3 bases, with 6 bases separating them. The CDR3 DNA is TGTGCCAGCAGTTGGGGGGACTATGGCTACACCTTC. Translating it yields CASSWGDYGYTF.

The chain employs TRBV14 and TRBJ2-4; 9 nucleotides line up with TRBD1. The V segment lost 1 base and the J segment 7 bases; nucleotides outside the gene matches: 8. Germline values: CDR1 SGHDN, CDR2 FVKESK. CDR3 length equals 16 residues. The CDR3 sequence is CASSQGPPDRGNIQYF. The CDR3 DNA sequence: TGTGCCAGCAGCCAAGGCCCCCCGGACAGGGGTAACATTCAGTACTTC.

The genes are TRBV10-3 and TRBJ1-2, with TRBD1 matching over 9 bases. Germline CDR1 ENHRY, CDR2 SYGVKD. V lost 10 bases and J lost 4; bases outside the gene matches: 10. This CDR3 has 14 residues. The CDR3 coding sequence is TGTGCCACTTGGACAGGGGACGCCACCTATGGCTACACCTTC. Protein sequence: CATWTGDATYGYTF.

The chain carries TRBV3-1 (or the pseudogene TRBV3-2) and TRBJ2-7; 7 nucleotides agree with TRBD2. In germline, CDR1 is LGHDT, CDR2 YNNKEL (reference sequence). The CDR3 length is 14 residues. The V segment lost 3 bases and the J segment 5 bases; nucleotides outside the gene matches: 7. CDR3 coding DNA: TGTGCCAGCAGCCATCGGGCGGGAGTCCACGAGCAGTACTTC. Encoded protein: CASSHRAGVHEQYF.

The chain carries TRBV24-1 and TRBJ1-2; D is perhaps TRBD1 (5 bases). Trimming removed 2 bases from V and 2 bases from J, with 14 bases in between. CDR1 KGHDR and CDR2 SFDVKD come from the germline V gene. This CDR3 contains 16 residues. The CDR3 region has the DNA TGTGCCACCAGTGATTCCTCGTCGGGACTCAACTATGGCTACACCTTC. This codes for CATSDSSSGLNYGYTF.

The rearrangement links TRBV12-5 to TRBJ1-4; D might be TRBD1 (5 bases). The germline V gene has CDR1 LGHNT and CDR2 FRNRAP. V lost 6 bases and J 2 bases, leaving 16 bases between the germline ends. CDR3 size: 16 residues. The CDR3 DNA reads as TGTGCTAGTGGGCTGGGACTCCCGCGGACTAATGAAAAACTGTTTTTT. Its translation is CASGLGLPRTNEKLFF.

The chain has TRBV3-1 (or the pseudogene TRBV3-2) and TRBJ2-5; TRBD2 matches 9 bases. The CDR3 runs 16 residues. V trimming: 6 bases; J trimming: 2 bases; junction bases outside the gene matches: 10. Germline V lookup: CDR1 LGHDT, CDR2 YNNKEL (reference sequence). CDR3 in amino acids: CASSPGTSLRQETQYF. The CDR3 DNA reads as TGTGCCAGCAGTCCCGGGACTAGCCTACGGCAAGAGACCCAGTACTTC.

The V call is TRBV15, the J call TRBJ1-2, with D hard to call. The CDR3 spans 14 residues. V dropped 0 bases and J dropped 5 bases, with 10 bases sitting between them. In germline, CDR1 is LNHNV, CDR2 YYDKDF (reference sequence). CDR3 sequence (DNA): TGTGCCACCAGCAGAGATAATGGAGGTTATGGCTACACCTTC. Translation gives CATSRDNGGYGYTF.

The V gene is TRBV28, the J gene TRBJ1-5, with no clear D. The CDR3 runs 15 residues. V was cut by 1 base and J by 0 bases, with 7 bases left in between. Per germline, CDR1 MDHEN and CDR2 SYDVKM. In nucleotides, the CDR3 is TGTGCCAGCAGTTTATCTGGAAATAGCAATCAGCCCCAGCATTTT. Encoded protein: CASSLSGNSNQPQHF.

This clone was observed a single time. The chain joins TRBV27 to TRBJ1-5; perhaps TRBD1 as D (5 bases). From germline, CDR1 is MNHEY and CDR2 SMNVEV (reference sequence). V was shortened by 5 bases and J by 6 bases, with 14 bases between the two germline ends. The CDR3 spans 14 residues. The DNA of the CDR3 is TGTGCCAGCAGTCCAACGGGGGTTTTTCAGCCCCAGCATTTT. This translates into CASSPTGVFQPQHF.

This chain connects TRBV28 to TRBJ2-5, with D unclear. The CDR3 length is 12 residues. Trimming cost V 5 bases and J 1 base, with 5 bases left between them. Germline V CDR1 and CDR2: MDHEN, SYDVKM. CDR3 coding DNA: TGTGCCAGCAGTCTATTCCAAGAGACCCAGTACTTC. This encodes CASSLFQETQYF.

The chain couples TRBV6-1 to TRBJ1-2, with D unclear. V lost 2 bases and J lost 8, with 3 bases in between. The germline CDR1 and CDR2 sequences are MNHNS and SASEGT. CDR3 length equals 10 residues. This chain's CDR3 is CASSELGYTF. For the CDR3, the DNA is TGTGCCAGCAGTGAATTGGGCTACACCTTC.

This clone was seen a handful of times. The chain uses TRBV14 and TRBJ1-1, with a possible D match to TRBD1 (6 bases). This CDR3 has 19 amino acids. In germline, CDR1 is SGHDN, CDR2 FVKESK. Trimming took 3 bases from V and 1 from J, leaving 24 bases between them. The CDR3 DNA follows: TGTGCCAGCAGCCATAGAACCGCTATCGGGGGCGTGGGGAACACTGAAGCTTTCTTT. Translated, it gives CASSHRTAIGGVGNTEAFF.

This chain uses TRBV4-3 with TRBJ2-7; D is unresolved. The CDR3 consists of 15 residues. The germline CDR1 and CDR2 sequences are LGHNA and YSLEER. Trimming took off 0 bases at V and 2 bases at J, with 11 bases between the two ends. The DNA for the CDR3 is TGCGCCAGCAGCCAAGATATAGGAGAACCCTACGAGCAGTACTTC. Its protein is CASSQDIGEPYEQYF.

This chain uses TRBV29-1 with TRBJ1-1, with 7 bases lining up with TRBD1. J was trimmed by 0 bases and V by 4 bases; bases with no gene match: 5. Per germline, CDR1 SQVTM and CDR2 ANQGSEA. The CDR3 has 14 amino acids. The CDR3 DNA follows: TGCAGCGTTGGACCCAGGGGGTTGAACACTGAAGCTTTCTTT. Protein product: CSVGPRGLNTEAFF.

V and J are TRBV5-4 and TRBJ2-3; 10 bases are shared with TRBD2. Losses at the gene ends were 5 bases for V and 1 base for J; bases not matched to a gene: 10. The V gene's germline CDR1 is SGHNT and CDR2 YYREEE (reference sequence). The CDR3 is made up of 17 amino acids. This CDR3 reads CASSPSGGILGTDTQYF. In DNA form, the CDR3 reads TGTGCCAGCAGTCCTAGCGGGGGAATACTAGGCACAGATACGCAGTATTTT.

V usage is TRBV13 and J usage is TRBJ1-2; the D gene is possibly TRBD1 (5 bases). The germline V gene encodes CDR1 PRHDT and CDR2 FYEKMQ (reference sequence). Trimming cost V 5 bases and J 4 bases, with 11 bases left between them. The CDR3 is 13 amino acids. CDR3 sequence reads: CASSLGTAYGYTF. CDR3 nucleotides: TGTGCCAGCAGCCTCGGGACGGCCTATGGCTACACCTTC.

The rearrangement joins TRBV18 to TRBJ2-7, with 9 bases identical to TRBD2. The CDR3 consists of 15 residues. Trimming at V came to 3 bases and at J to 5 bases, leaving 8 bases not matched to a gene. From germline, CDR1 is KGHSH and CDR2 LQKENI. The chain's CDR3 is CASSPLAGEKNEQYF. The CDR3 DNA sequence: TGTGCCAGCTCACCCTTAGCGGGGGAAAAAAACGAGCAGTACTTC.